This T cell receptor beta chain was identified in a study of cytomegalovirus exposure and HLA in healthy donors. Overall study: The roughly 130 validation repertoires used the same platform as the roughly 670 first-cohort repertoires (as reported by a later analysis). Study-wide points: The study put 150 or so TCR beta chains on its list as cytomegalovirus-associated. In vitro work confirmed that a few CMV-associated chains recognize CMV antigens.

Measured with immunoSEQ multiplex PCR; TCRdb has only the in-frame clones, and not every one. In the table there are more than 90,000 clones, 80% to 95% of which are singletons. Germline V gives CDR1 MNHNS, CDR2 SASEGT. Deletions cut 6 bases from V and 3 bases from J, with 9 bases between. The length of the CDR3 is 13 residues. Concerning this clone itself: The antigen is not known.

The sequencing input was PBMCs. This chain joins TRBV6-1 and TRBJ1-3; D might be TRBD1 (6 bases). This TCR came from a woman aged 25-40 years in good health and CMV-seropositive. This CDR3 reads CASRRGLGNTIYF. For the CDR3, the DNA is TGTGCCAGCAGGCGGGGGCTTGGAAACACCATATATTTT.